Below are 5 T cell receptor beta chains sequenced from a single sample in a study of shared clonotypes between healthy human individuals (TCRdb year 2020). The library was made by the immunoSEQ multiplex PCR assay. In TCRdb, the immuneACCESS table is reduced to in-frame sequences with V and J assigned. These tables do not hold every clone; where another copy was compared, an unresolved V gene accounts for under half, and the others remain unexplained. This sample comprises millions of clones, 85% to 95% of them detected only once. The ten biggest clones cover 0.1% to 0.15% of the sample. Sequenced input: naive CD4+ T cells sorted from blood. The cell subset or site label, read with the paper, signifies: CD45RA+ positively selected. Source of these receptors: a man aged 18 to 29 in good health.

About this clone itself: Mismatch with germline at one junction end may stem from a read error. The chain couples TRBV14 to TRBJ2-7; D might be TRBD2 (6 bases). This CDR3 spans 18 amino acids. Germline lookup yields CDR1 SGHDN and CDR2 FVKESK. The CDR3 sequence is CASSQEYQAGTSSNEQYF. CDR3 DNA sequence: TGTGCCAGCAGCCAAGAATATCAGGCGGGGACCTCCTCCAACGAGCAGTACTTC. Full variable domain (remainder filled in from reference TRBV14 and TRBJ2-7): EAGVTQFPSHSVIEKGQTVTLRCDPISGHDNLYWYRRVMGKEIKFLLHFVKESKQDESGMPNNRFLAERTGGTYSTLKVQPAELEDSGVYFCASSQEYQAGTSSNEQYFGPGTRLTVT.

The chain links TRBV7-2 to TRBJ1-2; no definite D call. Germline lookup yields CDR1 SGHTA and CDR2 FQGNSA. V lost 5 bases and J lost 7, with 20 bases in between. This CDR3 region has 15 residues. For the CDR3, the DNA is TGTGCCAGCAGCCTGACTCGGCCTCTTGGGGTTGGCTACACCTTC. It encodes CASSLTRPLGVGYTF.

The chain has TRBV6-6 and TRBJ1-5, with TRBD1 matching over 8 bases. CDR3 length: 15 amino acids. Trimming removed 5 bases from V and 5 bases from J; junction bases left unmatched: 8. From germline, CDR1 is MNHNY and CDR2 SVGAGI (reference sequence). CDR3 in DNA: TGTGCCAGCAGTAGTACAGGGGGAAGGGATCAGCCCCAGCATTTT. Translated: CASSSTGGRDQPQHF.

The gene calls are TRBV20-1 and TRBJ1-2; D is undetermined. The germline V gene has CDR1 DFQATT and CDR2 SNEGSKA (reference sequence). Between the trimmed V and J ends, which lost 5 bases and 8 bases, there was a span of 12 bases. The CDR3 consists of 11 residues. CDR3 region: CSALSYGGYTF. The CDR3 coding sequence is TGCAGTGCTCTCTCCTACGGGGGCTACACCTTC.

The gene calls are TRBV2 and TRBJ1-5; 7 nucleotides align to TRBD1. V trimming: 6 bases; J trimming: 0 bases; junction bases outside the gene matches: 5. The germline V gene has CDR1 SNHLY and CDR2 FYNNEI. The CDR3 runs 15 residues. The CDR3 is CASSQTGNSNQPQHF. The CDR3 DNA sequence: TGTGCCAGCAGCCAGACAGGGAATAGCAATCAGCCCCAGCATTTT.